The T cell receptor (beta chain) under discussion was sequenced for a study of T-cell memory formation after mild COVID-19 (dated by TCRdb to 2020 to 2022). Some background on the complete study: TCR sequence clusters from the two donors were found to be largely donor specific. Two young, previously healthy adult volunteers, one female and one male, were included in the cohort. In a couple of donors, T-cell clones that expanded and contracted after mild COVID-19 were followed by sequencing TCRalpha and TCRbeta repertoires longitudinally. General findings and caveats noted by the study authors: The second-wave clones that peaked on day 37 were not confirmed to be SARS-CoV-2 specific. Clones contracting from day 15 to 85 had balanced CD4/CD8 phenotypes, while a second wave expanding from day 15 to 37 was biased towards CD4+. Contracting CD4+ clones were located mainly in the CM and EM memory subsets, whereas CD8+ clones were found to be enriched in EMRA. Only a couple of mild cases were covered by the study, and larger cohorts that include severe cases with pre-infection samples were considered necessary. The detection of some responding clones in pre-infection memory suggests that pre-existing cross-reactive memory T cells joined the SARS-CoV-2 response.

These reads were obtained on an Illumina NovaSeq 6000. Using 5'RACE with constant-segment primers, TCRalpha and TCRbeta cDNA libraries were constructed, with sample barcodes and unique molecular identifiers added in the process. Trizol reagent was used to extract RNA from every sample. The libraries were amplified in two PCR steps, and the second step added a second sample barcode and Illumina TruSeq adapters. Sequencing of libraries was performed on an Illumina NovaSeq with 2 x 150 bp paired-end reads. Under the source paper's analysis protocol: Reads were demultiplexed and collapsed into UMI-guided consensus sequences with migec v1.2.7. Using mixcr v2.1.11, the UMI consensuses were aligned to TRA and TRB V and J templates and assembled into clonotypes. A clonotype was counted as expanded or contracted only when both edgeR and NoisET called the clonotype significant, with the noise models trained on biological replicates. For edgeR calls, a false discovery rate-adjusted p below 0.01 and a log2 fold-change threshold of 1 were applied. As an exploratory analysis of dynamics, max-normalized trajectories of the 1000 most abundant clonotypes were examined by PCA with hierarchical clustering. Each responding clone was given a CD4 or CD8 phenotype based on the CD4+ and CD8+ repertoires, which had been sequenced separately. TCRdb handled the public reads itself, with Q25 trimming in fastp and clone calling in MiXCR, and kept productive beta chains. For every CDR3 protein sequence, its rows merge into one entry that carries the most common genes and DNA. For this entry, the V and J calls and clone size follow TCRdb and not the study's own pipeline. The sample table contains about 360,000 distinct CDR3 sequences; only one count was recorded for roughly an eighth of them. Around a fifth of the sample is taken by the ten largest.

The table lists this clonotype with many counts. What antigen it recognizes has not been identified. There are no base qualities to consult, and no much larger clone falls within one base. Ends trimmed: V by 8 bases, J by 5 bases; bases unmatched to a gene: 10. The CDR3 has 14 amino acids, counting the end cysteine and phenylalanine. The DNA shown is the 42-base CDR3, in frame from base 1. Ficoll-Paque density gradient centrifugation was used to isolate PBMCs. The sequence derives from a man in his late teens or twenties who had mild COVID-19 (a few samples of this study predate the infection). The sample titles of this study are shuffled in the database, so cell type and time point are left out; the donor was told from shared clones. The sequence is built from TRBV12-3 or TRBV12-4 and TRBJ2-5, with TRBD2 matching 8 junction bases. Sequenced sample: PBMCs or a T cell subset sorted from them (not recorded which). The nucleotide sequence reads as follows: TGTGCCAGCCGAGAGTATAGCGGGGTGGAGACCCAGTACTTC. It translates to CASREYSGVETQYF.